This T cell receptor beta chain derives from a study of shared clonotypes between healthy human individuals (dated by TCRdb to 2018 to 2020). As for the study more broadly: A few men and two women, aged 18 to 49 years, made up the cohort. Different laboratories and diverse techniques were used to prepare libraries and sequence TCR repertoires, to increase sequencing depth and limit assay-specific biases. Per donor, three plates each were used for CD4 naive and CD4 memory, two for CD8 naive, and one for CD8 memory. To estimate repertoire size and how much clonotypes are shared between individuals, the study performed deep sequencing of blood TCR repertoires from a few healthy adults. Between about 0.9 and 9 billion PBMCs per donor were obtained by leukapheresis.

Using the deep immunoSEQ assay, multiplex PCR amplified TCR CDR3 regions from genomic DNA. Extracted genomic DNA from each cell subset was distributed evenly across all wells of several immunoSEQ 96-well plates, and each plate was treated as a replicate. For sorted subsets, approximately 190 ng of genomic DNA, equivalent to 25,000 to 35,000 T cell genomes, went into each replicate PCR. The purified libraries were quantified using a Qubit 3.0 fluorometer, sized with a Bioanalyzer 2100, and then quantified again using the KAPA Library Quantification kit. A separate single-read 150-cycle Illumina NextSeq 550 flow cell was used to sequence each immunoSEQ 96-well plate. The source study handled its data this way. Because only junctional sequences without quality scores were contained in the immunoSEQ output, filtering matching that applied to full-length reads could not be performed. Sequences were annotated with PyIR, a Python wrapper for IgBLAST v1.9, and V/J genes and CDR3 were assigned using IMGT germline references. Reads were removed for weak V/J assignments (E-value above 1e-6), missing CDR3, stop codons, out-of-frame junctions, or ambiguous translated residues. A V3J clonotype was defined by an identical inferred V gene, J gene, and CDR3 amino acid sequence. Percentage overlap between repertoires was computed as shared unique clonotypes divided by the size of the smaller repertoire. RTK rarefaction, the Chao1 estimator, and Recon v2.1 estimates of unobserved clonotypes were used to assess repertoire richness. For all TCRbeta clonotypes obtained by the gDNA method from a few donors, generation probabilities were computed with OLGA. The table comes from immuneACCESS by way of TCRdb, which keeps in-frame sequences with V and J called. Part of the clones is missing from these tables; in studies checked, under half for an unresolved V gene and the rest for unknown reasons. V and J calls and clone size are as listed in that table; D and trimming were resolved from the DNA. For this sample there are around 2,000,000 clones; just under 95% appear just once. The top ten hold approximately 1% of the sample.

A single count supports this clone. The target of this receptor is not known. Base-call qualities are not available, and no considerably larger clone is one nucleotide away. CD8 naive samples were CD45RO-negative cells positively selected for CCR7, giving a CD45RA+CCR7+ population that excluded TemRA cells. The donors were healthy, HIV-negative adults who had no recently reported acute infections or vaccinations. Every donor was a Caucasian adult living in Nashville, Tennessee, USA. After blood collection by leukapheresis, PBMCs were isolated using Ficoll-Histopaque density gradient centrifugation and then cryopreserved in the vapor phase of liquid nitrogen. Purity and quantity of every magnetically sorted T cell population were checked by analytical flow cytometry. Genomic DNA was isolated from every sorted fraction and measured by UV absorbance on a Nanodrop 2000c. CDR1 is given as SEHNR and CDR2 as FQNEAQ, both from the germline V gene (reference sequence). A distance of 11 bases separates the germline ends of V and J, which lose 5 bases and 3 bases respectively. Reading from cysteine to phenylalanine, the CDR3 counts 13 amino acids. Only CDR3 DNA is held: 39 bases, read in frame from base 1.

Here is what the overall study found, with its caveats: Pairwise subsampling led to the expectation that sequencing depth would affect the degree of clonotype sharing among donors. Sampling was restricted to blood, and TCR repertoires in tissues likely differ from the TCR repertoires found in blood. The small number of donors limited the genetic and exposure-history diversity represented. Naive subsets generally had larger estimated clonotype richness than memory subsets did. Incomplete sequencing was indicated by rarefaction of sorted-subset datasets, despite the large sequencing depth. Approximately 4.8% of naive CD4, 3% to 3.5% of naive CD8, roughly 2.4% of memory CD4, and 0.35% to 0.5% of memory CD8 clonotypes were shared across several donors. Compared with non-shared clonotypes, clonotypes shared by all four sorted-subset donors had higher generation probabilities.

The sequence joins TRBV7-9 to TRBJ2-7, and possibly TRBD1, on 6 matching bases. The sample comprised naive CD8+ T cells sorted from blood. The cell subset or site label on this specimen signifies: CD45RA+CCR7+. The sequence came from a young man in good health. The CDR3 has the sequence CASSTGTYYEQYF. The DNA is TGTGCCAGCAGCACTGGGACATACTACGAGCAGTACTTC.